A single sample gave rise to the 30 T cell receptor beta chains below, sequenced in a study of human T cells and chemical hapten exposure. As to time point: pre-sensitization, week 0. Treatment: therapeutic diphenylcyclopropenone sensitization with weekly scalp DPC. One entry per CDR3 protein results from TCRdb running MiXCR on the RACE reads. The data show tens of thousands of distinct CDR3 sequences, over 9% seen once. The source material was whole blood, sampled in connection with sensitization to the hapten diphenylcyclopropenone (DPC). These receptors were collected from a woman in her 40s with alopecia areata. Some clones in this sample may be carry-over from other donors' samples.

This clonotype was seen more than once but under ten times. The V and J genes are TRBV29-1 and TRBJ2-1; D possibly corresponds to TRBD2 (6 bases). The CDR3 has 12 amino acids. The V end was cut by 2 bases, the J end by 8 bases, with 10 bases between. Germline V gene sequence: CDR1 SQVTM, CDR2 ANQGSEA. The DNA for the CDR3 is TGCAGCGTTGAACCCGGCGGGGATGAGCAGTTCTTC. This gives the protein CSVEPGGDEQFF.

This clonotype was seen at least ten times. V gene TRBV19 combines with J gene TRBJ2-1; 7 bases are shared with TRBD2. CDR3 length equals 16 residues. Germline trimming cut 5 bases from V and 2 bases from J; bases unmatched to any gene: 9. The germline gives CDR1 LNHDA, CDR2 SQIVND (reference sequence). This CDR3 reads CASSPEPGLTYNEQFF. The CDR3 DNA sequence: TGTGCCAGTAGTCCCGAACCGGGACTAACCTACAATGAGCAGTTCTTC.

V is TRBV9 and J is TRBJ2-3; possibly TRBD2 for D (6 bases). Germline CDR1 reads SGDLS; CDR2 reads YYNGEE. V was cut by 3 bases and J by 3 bases, with 11 bases left in between. There are 14 residues in the CDR3. The CDR3, as DNA: TGTGCCAGCAGCGGGGACTCGCGAACAGATACGCAGTATTTT. Translation: CASSGDSRTDTQYF.

This clonotype occurred many times. This rearrangement joins TRBV2 to TRBJ1-1; tentatively, D is TRBD1 (6 bases). V was cut by 7 bases and J by 10 bases, with 22 bases left in between. Germline V gives CDR1 SNHLY, CDR2 FYNNEI. The CDR3 runs to 14 residues. The chain's CDR3 is CASTRGGTSRAAFF. The CDR3 DNA sequence: TGTGCCAGCACAAGGGGGGGTACGTCTAGGGCAGCTTTCTTT.

This clonotype was seen a few times. This chain uses TRBV5-1 with TRBJ1-6; 8 bases align to TRBD1. V shed 2 bases and J 5 bases; nucleotides not matched to a gene: 3. Per germline, CDR1 SGHRS and CDR2 YFSETQ. This CDR3 has 15 amino acids. In nucleotides, the CDR3 is TGCGCCAGCAGCTTCGACAGGGGAGATAATTCACCCCTCCACTTT. It encodes CASSFDRGDNSPLHF.

The chain is built from TRBV30 and TRBJ2-1; TRBD2 matches 8 bases. Germline CDR1 reads GTSNPN; CDR2 reads SVGIG (reference sequence). J was trimmed by 8 bases and V by 4 bases; bases with no gene match: 7. This CDR3 spans 13 amino acids. Here the CDR3 reads CAWTRGGGDEQFF. CDR3 nucleotide sequence: TGTGCCTGGACCCGGGGGGGTGGTGATGAGCAGTTCTTC.

This chain joins TRBV5-1 and TRBJ2-1; 8 bases align to TRBD2. CDR3 length: 17 amino acids. Germline trimming cut 4 bases from V and 6 bases from J; bases unmatched to any gene: 15. From germline, CDR1 is SGHRS and CDR2 YFSETQ. The CDR3 sequence is CASSITTGTSRANEQFF. The CDR3 region has the DNA TGCGCCAGCAGCATCACCACCGGGACTAGTCGGGCCAATGAGCAGTTCTTC.

This clonotype was seen at least ten times. The chain links TRBV6-4 to TRBJ1-1, with 8 bases fitting TRBD1. Germline CDR1 reads MRHNA; CDR2 reads SNTAGT. V lost 6 bases to trimming and J lost 4 bases; unmatched junction nucleotides: 7. This CDR3 spans 14 amino acids. Here the CDR3 reads CASRQGAGGTEAFF. DNA of the CDR3: TGTGCCAGCAGGCAGGGGGCAGGGGGCACTGAAGCTTTCTTT.

This clonotype occurred a few times. The rearrangement joins TRBV28 to TRBJ2-7, with 14 bases aligning to TRBD2. The CDR3 covers 14 residues. V lost 5 bases, J lost 10 bases, and 7 bases stayed unmatched. In germline, CDR1 is MDHEN, CDR2 SYDVKM. The chain's CDR3 is CASSPPGTSGRQYF. Written as DNA, the CDR3 is TGTGCCAGCAGTCCACCCGGGACTAGCGGGAGACAGTACTTC.

This rearrangement joins TRBV20-1 to TRBJ2-2; D tentatively reads TRBD1 or TRBD2 (5 bases each). Deletions cut 6 bases from V and 4 bases from J, with 18 bases between. The CDR3 sequence is 15 residues long. Germline CDR1 reads DFQATT; CDR2 reads SNEGSKA (reference sequence). The CDR3 sequence is CSASGTPGSTGELFF. CDR3 nucleotide sequence: TGCAGTGCGTCCGGTACGCCAGGGAGCACCGGGGAGCTGTTTTTT.

This clonotype was seen repeatedly, ten times or more. DNA of the CDR3: TGTGCCAGCTCACCTCCCCAGGGCCGAGGCACTGAAGCTTTCTTT. Translating it yields CASSPPQGRGTEAFF. This sequence joins TRBV18 and TRBJ1-1; D perhaps matches TRBD1 (5 bases). V lost 3 bases, J lost 4 bases, and 15 bases lay in between. The germline gives CDR1 KGHSH, CDR2 LQKENI. The CDR3 consists of 15 residues.

This clonotype was seen many times. This rearrangement joins TRBV3-1 to TRBJ2-5; the D gene is possibly TRBD2 (7 bases). Germline V CDR1 and CDR2: LGHDT, YNNKEL (reference sequence). The germline V and J ends were trimmed by 1 base and 7 bases, with 16 bases remaining between them. The CDR3 has 15 amino acids. Written as DNA, the CDR3 is TGTGCCAGCAGCCAAGGTCGGGGGGCCCAGGGGACCCAGTACTTC. Its protein product is CASSQGRGAQGTQYF.

This clonotype was seen just once. A single base separates this from a much larger clone, so it may be a read error. The CDR3 DNA reads as TGTGCCAGCAGCTTCCCAGGGGGCGCCGGAAACTTTCAGTACTTC. Translating gives CASSFPGGAGNFQYF. The chain combines TRBV7-2 with TRBJ2-4; 8 bases match TRBD1. Germline CDR1 reads SGHTA; CDR2 reads FQGNSA. CDR3 size: 15 residues.

This clonotype was seen many times. The genes are TRBV29-1 and TRBJ2-3; D unresolved. Deletions cut 3 bases from V and 6 bases from J, with 7 bases between. The CDR3 length is 11 residues. Germline values: CDR1 SQVTM, CDR2 ANQGSEA. Here the CDR3 reads CSVDKWDTQYF. In DNA, the CDR3 is TGCAGCGTTGATAAGTGGGATACGCAGTATTTT.

This clonotype was recorded a few times. The chain is built from TRBV6-5 and TRBJ2-1; 8 nucleotides line up with TRBD2. The germline CDR1 and CDR2 sequences are MNHEY and SVGAGI. The CDR3 has 14 residues. Trimming took 7 bases from V and 4 from J; bases not matched to a gene: 6. Here the CDR3 DNA reads TGTGCCAGCACCATGACTAGCGAGTACAATGAGCAGTTCTTC. This gives the protein CASTMTSEYNEQFF.

The chain joins TRBV19 to TRBJ2-7, with D perhaps TRBD1 or TRBD2 (6 bases each). Germline CDR1 and CDR2: LNHDA and SQIVND (reference sequence). V lost 5 bases to trimming and J lost 7 bases, with 21 bases between them. The CDR3 contains 15 residues. The CDR3 region has the DNA TGTGCCAGTAGTGGGGGGCCCTCCACCTATAGAGAGCAGTACTTC. This gives the protein CASSGGPSTYREQYF.

In this sample, this clonotype turned up a few times. DNA of the CDR3: TGTGCCACCAGCAGTGGACGGGAGCGGTACAATGAGCAGTTCTTC. Protein sequence: CATSSGRERYNEQFF. This chain links TRBV15 with TRBJ2-1, with D possibly matching TRBD2 (6 bases). Trimming took 3 bases from V and 4 from J, leaving 13 bases between them. CDR1 and CDR2 from the germline V gene are LNHNV and YYDKDF (reference sequence). CDR3 length: 15 residues.

The V call is TRBV7-9, the J call TRBJ2-7; D might be TRBD1 (5 bases). The V end lost 2 bases, the J end lost 2 bases, and 7 bases lay between the germline ends. Per the germline V gene, CDR1 is SEHNR and CDR2 is FQNEAQ (reference sequence). CDR3 length: 13 residues. The CDR3 nucleotides are TGTGCCAGCAGCTTATTGGACACCTACGAGCAGTACTTC. The encoded protein is CASSLLDTYEQYF.

This clonotype has only a few counts. The rearrangement joins TRBV6-6 to TRBJ2-7, with TRBD2 matching 12 bases. The CDR3 length is 17 residues. V lost 2 bases and J lost 6; bases outside the gene matches: 11. The germline gives CDR1 MNHNY, CDR2 SVGAGI (reference sequence). The CDR3 sequence is CASSYPTTSGSTGEQYF. The CDR3 region has the DNA TGTGCCAGCAGTTACCCGACGACTAGCGGGAGTACTGGCGAGCAGTACTTC.

There are a few counts of this clonotype. The rearrangement joins TRBV5-1 to TRBJ2-2, with 8 bases lining up with TRBD1. With V trimmed by 2 bases and J by 2 bases, 8 bases remained unmatched. Germline V lookup: CDR1 SGHRS, CDR2 YFSETQ. The CDR3 has 17 amino acids. The CDR3 DNA follows: TGCGCCAGCAGCTTAGGAACCGGGACAGGTAACACCGGGGAGCTGTTTTTT. Residues: CASSLGTGTGNTGELFF.

This chain joins TRBV5-1 and TRBJ1-5; D remains ambiguous. V dropped 2 bases and J dropped 3 bases, with 9 bases sitting between them. Germline CDR1 SGHRS, CDR2 YFSETQ. CDR3 size: 14 residues. CDR3 sequence reads: CASSFRQPNQPQHF. The CDR3 DNA reads TGCGCCAGCAGCTTCCGCCAACCCAATCAGCCCCAGCATTTT.

V is TRBV19 and J is TRBJ1-5; weak D call: TRBD1 (5 bases). The CDR3 totals 16 residues. CDR1 and CDR2 (germline): LNHDA, SQIVND (reference sequence). Trimming cost V 0 bases and J 3 bases, with 12 bases left between them. CDR3 nucleotides: TGTGCCAGTAGTATAGAGGGGCAACGGATCAATCAGCCCCAGCATTTT. Translated, it gives CASSIEGQRINQPQHF.

The chain has TRBV20-1 and TRBJ2-7; TRBD2 aligns across 8 bases. Germline V gene sequence: CDR1 DFQATT, CDR2 SNEGSKA (reference sequence). The CDR3 sequence is 13 residues long. V trimming: 6 bases; J trimming: 2 bases; junction bases outside the gene matches: 6. CDR3 protein: CSARTSFTYEQYF. CDR3 nucleotides: TGCAGTGCGAGGACTAGCTTTACCTACGAGCAGTACTTC.

This clonotype turned up a few times. V and J are TRBV10-3 and TRBJ2-6; no clear D gene. The germline gives CDR1 ENHRY, CDR2 SYGVKD. The V end lost 6 bases, the J end lost 2 bases, and 20 bases lay between the germline ends. CDR3 size: 18 residues. In nucleotides, the CDR3 is TGTGCCATCAGCGATCGGCCCAGAGGAAGTACTGGGGCCAACGTCCTGACTTTC. This translates into CAISDRPRGSTGANVLTF.

This clonotype was observed at least ten times. V gene TRBV28 combines with J gene TRBJ2-2, with 12 bases identical to TRBD2. With 0 bases clipped from V and 6 bases from J, the junction kept 5 bases outside the gene matches. Germline V gene sequence: CDR1 MDHEN, CDR2 SYDVKM. CDR3 length: 17 amino acids. CDR3 protein: CASSLWGLAGGPGELFF. As DNA, the CDR3 is TGTGCCAGCAGTTTATGGGGTCTAGCGGGAGGGCCCGGGGAGCTGTTTTTT.

This clonotype was seen at least ten times. This chain connects TRBV20-1 to TRBJ2-2; 7 nucleotides match TRBD1. CDR3 length equals 15 residues. J gave up 0 bases and V 6 bases, and 7 bases lay outside the gene matches. The V gene's germline CDR1 is DFQATT and CDR2 SNEGSKA (reference sequence). The CDR3 sequence: CSAHTGTANTGELFF. As DNA, the CDR3 is TGCAGTGCCCATACCGGGACAGCGAACACCGGGGAGCTGTTTTTT.

This clonotype has ten or more counts. The CDR3 loop is CASDGEGFTYEQYF. The CDR3 DNA sequence: TGTGCCAGCGATGGTGAGGGGTTCACCTACGAGCAGTACTTC. J is TRBJ2-7 and V is TRBV6-2 or TRBV6-3; D might be TRBD1 or TRBD2, each matching 5 bases. CDR3 length: 14 amino acids. Trimming cost V 8 bases and J 2 bases, with 16 bases left between them. Per germline, CDR1 MNHEY and CDR2 SVGEGT.

The chain recombines TRBV7-9 with TRBJ2-1; a possible D gene is TRBD1 (5 bases). Germline CDR1 is SEHNR and CDR2 is FQNEAQ (reference sequence). Trimming left V 3 bases short and J 6 bases short, with 9 bases between. CDR3 size: 13 residues. The CDR3 DNA reads TGTGCCAGCAGCTTTACAGGAGTCAATGAGCAGTTCTTC. Translating gives CASSFTGVNEQFF.

This clonotype was seen at least ten times. The rearrangement joins TRBV9 to TRBJ1-2; no reliable D call. In germline, CDR1 is SGDLS, CDR2 YYNGEE. CDR3 size: 13 residues. V gave up 0 bases and J gave up 2 bases, with 5 bases separating them. CDR3 DNA sequence: TGTGCCAGCAGCGTAGTCGGAAACTATGGCTACACCTTC. It codes for CASSVVGNYGYTF.

This clonotype was observed a handful of times. The chain couples TRBV11-2 to TRBJ2-3; D possibly uses TRBD1 or TRBD2 (6 bases each). Germline assignment: CDR1 SGHAT and CDR2 FQNNGV. The CDR3 has 15 residues. V lost 2 bases to trimming and J lost 5 bases, with 14 bases between them. The CDR3 bases are TGTGCCAGCAGCTTATTATCCGGGGGCATAGATACGCAGTATTTT. Protein product: CASSLLSGGIDTQYF.